This paragraph covers one TCR beta chain sequence. The table came from immunoSEQ multiplex PCR; TCRdb's copy has only in-frame clones and leaves some out. The sample has about 680,000 clones; about 90% are singletons. This specimen comes from a study of Ad26.COV2.S vaccination and SARS-CoV-2 variants. Documented treatment: 15 to 20 received Ad26.COV2.S at low or high dose, single or two shots; about 5 received placebo; per-sample allocation not given. Sampling happened 63 days after the first vaccine or placebo injection. Material: peripheral blood, obtained in a trial of Ad26.COV2.S vaccine versus placebo. The TCR originated in a person aged 18-65 years who received the Ad26.COV2.S COVID-19 vaccine or a placebo.

The CDR3 nucleotides read TGCGCCAGCAGCCTCCCGGCCAGGGTTAACTATGGCTACACCTTC. Protein product: CASSLPARVNYGYTF. The V and J genes are TRBV23-1 and TRBJ1-2; D is possibly TRBD1 (5 bases). TRBV23-1 is an open reading frame whose function is uncertain. This CDR3 comprises 15 residues. Trimming pared 6 bases from V and 1 base from J, leaving 15 bases between.